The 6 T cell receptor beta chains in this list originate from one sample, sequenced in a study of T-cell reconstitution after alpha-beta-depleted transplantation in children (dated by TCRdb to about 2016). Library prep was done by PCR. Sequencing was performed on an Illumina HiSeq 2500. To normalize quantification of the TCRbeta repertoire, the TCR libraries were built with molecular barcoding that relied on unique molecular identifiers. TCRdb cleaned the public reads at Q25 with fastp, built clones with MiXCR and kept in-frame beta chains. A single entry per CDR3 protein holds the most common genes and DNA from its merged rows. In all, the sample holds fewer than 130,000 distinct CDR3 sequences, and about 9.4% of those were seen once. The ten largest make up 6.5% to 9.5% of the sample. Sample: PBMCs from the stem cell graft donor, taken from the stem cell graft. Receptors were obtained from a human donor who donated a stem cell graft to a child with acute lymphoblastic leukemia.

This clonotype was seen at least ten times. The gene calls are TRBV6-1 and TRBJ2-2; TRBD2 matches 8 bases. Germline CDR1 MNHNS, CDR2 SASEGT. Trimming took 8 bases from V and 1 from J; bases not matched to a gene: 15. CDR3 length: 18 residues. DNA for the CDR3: TGTGCCAGCCTTTATAACCTCCCGGGACTAGTGAACACCGGGGAGCTGTTTTTT. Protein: CASLYNLPGLVNTGELFF.

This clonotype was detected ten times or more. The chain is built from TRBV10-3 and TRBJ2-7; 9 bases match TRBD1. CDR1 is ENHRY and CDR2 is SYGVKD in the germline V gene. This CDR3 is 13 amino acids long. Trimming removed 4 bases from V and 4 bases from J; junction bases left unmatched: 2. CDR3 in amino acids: CAISVTGGYEQYF. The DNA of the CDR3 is TGTGCCATCAGTGTGACAGGGGGATACGAGCAGTACTTC.

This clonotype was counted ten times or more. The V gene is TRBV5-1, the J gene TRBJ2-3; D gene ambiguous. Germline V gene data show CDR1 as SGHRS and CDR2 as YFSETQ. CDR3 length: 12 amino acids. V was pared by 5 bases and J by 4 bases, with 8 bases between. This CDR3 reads CASSRAADTQYF. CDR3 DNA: TGCGCCAGCAGTCGAGCCGCAGATACGCAGTATTTT. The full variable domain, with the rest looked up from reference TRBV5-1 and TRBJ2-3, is KAGVTQTPRYLIKTRGQQVTLSCSPISGHRSVSWYQQTPGQGLQFLFEYFSETQRNKGNFPGRFSGRQFSNSRSEMNVSTLELGDSALYLCASSRAADTQYFGPGTRLTVL.

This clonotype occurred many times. DNA for the CDR3: TGTGCCAGCAGTCCTCTCCCGGGACAGGGGATTTCAGATACGCAGTATTTT. Protein product: CASSPLPGQGISDTQYF. The chain uses TRBV7-9 and TRBJ2-3; TRBD1 matches 10 bases. The junction had 13 bases not matched to a gene; V was cut back by 6 bases and J by 4 bases. The CDR3 totals 17 residues. CDR1 and CDR2 (germline): SEHNR, FQNEAQ (reference sequence).

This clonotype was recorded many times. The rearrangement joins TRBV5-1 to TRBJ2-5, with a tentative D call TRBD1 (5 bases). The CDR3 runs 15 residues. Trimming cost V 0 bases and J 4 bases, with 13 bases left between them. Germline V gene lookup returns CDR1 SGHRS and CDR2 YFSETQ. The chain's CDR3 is CASSLEGMASETQYF. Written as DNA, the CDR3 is TGCGCCAGCAGCTTGGAGGGGATGGCGTCAGAGACCCAGTACTTC.

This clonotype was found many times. CDR3 sequence (DNA): TGCAGTGCCCTCTCGGGACTAGCGGGAGTGGGGGAGAGGTACGAGCAGTACTTC. It yields the protein CSALSGLAGVGERYEQYF. The chain employs TRBV20-1 and TRBJ2-7; 14 bases align to TRBD2. This CDR3 has 18 amino acids. With V trimmed by 6 bases and J by 4 bases, 17 bases remained unmatched. CDR1 DFQATT and CDR2 SNEGSKA come from the germline V gene (reference sequence).